Below are 6 T cell receptor beta chains sequenced from a single sample in a study of CD8+ T cells in alopecia areata. It was cDNA, reverse transcribed from extracted RNA, that served as the sequencing template. Using immunoSEQ multiplex PCR, the repertoire was profiled, and TCRdb retains in-frame clones only, with some absent. The table has about 190,000 clones, around 60% seen once. Specified treatment: oral pan-JAK inhibitor, 5-10 mg twice daily. The sequencing used CD4+ T cells sorted from blood, collected around week 47, from a patient treated with tofacitinib. These receptor sequences come from a human donor with alopecia areata.

V gene TRBV2 combines with J gene TRBJ1-1; D not resolved. Germline CDR1 and CDR2: SNHLY and FYNNEI. The CDR3 runs 14 residues. Between the trimmed V and J ends, which lost 2 bases and 4 bases, there was a span of 11 bases. CDR3 in DNA: TGTGCCAGCAGTGAAAACGGGCCTTTCACTGAAGCTTTCTTT. It translates to CASSENGPFTEAFF.

The chain carries TRBV27 and TRBJ2-5, with 7 bases lining up with TRBD2. This CDR3 has 15 residues. V gave up 5 bases and J gave up 4 bases; unmatched junction bases: 10. From germline, CDR1 is MNHEY and CDR2 SMNVEV (reference sequence). The CDR3 DNA reads TGTGCCAGCAGTCGTGCCGGGGGGACGGGAGAGACCCAGTACTTC. Protein sequence: CASSRAGGTGETQYF.

This clone was detected ten times or more. The chain joins TRBV10-3 to TRBJ1-4; D not resolved. This CDR3 is 15 amino acids long. The germline gives CDR1 ENHRY, CDR2 SYGVKD. V shed 4 bases and J shed 2 bases, with 11 bases lying between them. CDR3 amino acids: CAISGQKGTNEKLFF. The CDR3 DNA is TGTGCCATCAGTGGACAAAAAGGGACTAATGAAAAACTGTTTTTT.

The chain recombines TRBV29-1 with TRBJ2-6, with no clear D. V dropped 5 bases and J dropped 0 bases, with 11 bases sitting between them. CDR1 SQVTM and CDR2 ANQGSEA come from the germline V gene. This CDR3 is built from 15 residues. The CDR3 DNA follows: TGCAGCGTTATCGGACCGTTCTCTGGGGCCAACGTCCTGACTTTC. Translation gives CSVIGPFSGANVLTF.

V gene TRBV5-4 combines with J gene TRBJ1-2, with 8 bases that match TRBD1. Germline V gene data show CDR1 as SGHNT and CDR2 as YYREEE (reference sequence). This CDR3 has 16 amino acids. V shed 7 bases, J shed 4 bases, and the junction held 15 bases outside the gene matches. The CDR3 sequence: CASSGQGGELSYGYTF. As DNA, the CDR3 is TGTGCCAGCTCCGGACAGGGAGGAGAGCTATCCTATGGCTACACCTTC.

A few counts support this clone. The chain is built from TRBV29-1 and TRBJ1-6; weak D call: TRBD1 (6 bases). Germline assignment: CDR1 SQVTM and CDR2 ANQGSEA. The CDR3 extends over 13 amino acids. Deletions cut 5 bases from V and 8 bases from J, with 13 bases between. CDR3 in amino acids: CSVRGALDSPLHF. Here the CDR3 DNA reads TGCAGCGTTAGGGGGGCCTTGGATTCACCCCTCCACTTT.